This TCR beta chain was retrieved from a study of blood T cell repertoires in COVID-19. Study context: Samples came from the United States, Italy and Spain, spanning acute and convalescent COVID-19.

CDR1 LGHNA and CDR2 YNFKEQ come from the germline V gene. The CDR3 sequence is 17 residues long. Unmatched junction bases numbered 17, after V lost 7 bases and J lost 4 bases. TCRdb keeps only in-frame clones here, not all; method: immunoSEQ multiplex PCR. In the table there are tens of thousands of clones, approximately 79% of which are singletons. The gene calls are TRBV4-2 and TRBJ2-3; 7 bases line up with TRBD2. The source material was peripheral blood. The TCR comes from a man in his sixties or seventies with COVID-19, enrolled during active disease. The CDR3 region has the DNA TGTGCCAGCACCGAAAGAAACGATCCAGGGAGGGCAGATACGCAGTATTTT. Encoded protein: CASTERNDPGRADTQYF.